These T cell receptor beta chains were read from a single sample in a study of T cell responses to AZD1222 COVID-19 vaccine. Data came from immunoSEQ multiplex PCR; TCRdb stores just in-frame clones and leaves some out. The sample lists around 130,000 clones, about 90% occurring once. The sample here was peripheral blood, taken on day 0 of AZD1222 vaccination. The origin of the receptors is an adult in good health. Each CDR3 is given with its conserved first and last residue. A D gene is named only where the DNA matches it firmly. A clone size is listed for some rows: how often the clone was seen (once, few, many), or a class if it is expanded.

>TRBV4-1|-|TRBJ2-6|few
TGCGCCAGCAGCCAAGAAGTGTATCTCTCTGGGGCCAACGTCCTGACTTTC
CASSQEVYLSGANVLTF
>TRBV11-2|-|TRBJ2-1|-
TGTGCCAGCAGCAGGGATAGCTACAATGAGCAGTTCTTC
CASSRDSYNEQFF
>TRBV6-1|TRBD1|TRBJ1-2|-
TGTGCCAGCAGTTTGGAGAGGACAGGGAACGGCTACACCTTC
CASSLERTGNGYTF
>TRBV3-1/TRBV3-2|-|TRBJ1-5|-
TGTGCCAGCAGCCAACTTCAGCCCGGGAGTCAGCCCCAGCATTTT
CASSQLQPGSQPQHF
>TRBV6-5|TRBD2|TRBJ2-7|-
TGTGCCAGCGGGAGCGGGGGGGCCTACGAGCAGTACTTC
CASGSGGAYEQYF
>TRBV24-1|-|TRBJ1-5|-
TGTGCCACACAGCGAGGGGATGGCAATCAGCCCCAGCATTTT
CATQRGDGNQPQHF
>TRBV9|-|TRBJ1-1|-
TGTGCCAGCAGCCCGAACTGGGGTGTTGACACTGAAGCTTTCTTT
CASSPNWGVDTEAFF
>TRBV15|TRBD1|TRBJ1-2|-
TGTGCCACCAGCGACCGACAGGGTGTAAGTTCGCGGGGCTACACCTTC
CATSDRQGVSSRGYTF
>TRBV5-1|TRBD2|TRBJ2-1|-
TGCGCCAGCAGCCAGAGGACTAGCGGGAGGCCCAAAAATGAGCAGTTCTTC
CASSQRTSGRPKNEQFF
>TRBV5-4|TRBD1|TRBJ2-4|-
TGTGCCAGCAGCTTAGGGGACAGAGGAGCCAAAAACATTCAGTACTTC
CASSLGDRGAKNIQYF
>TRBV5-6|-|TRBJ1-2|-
TGTGCCAGCAGCCCGGCTGGGGGGTATGGCTACACCTTC
CASSPAGGYGYTF
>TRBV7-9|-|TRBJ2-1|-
TGTGCCAGCTGGCGGGGGCACAATGAGCAGTTCTTC
CASWRGHNEQFF
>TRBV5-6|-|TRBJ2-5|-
TGTGCCAGCCGATTCCGAGGGTTCCAAGAGACCCAGTACTTC
CASRFRGFQETQYF
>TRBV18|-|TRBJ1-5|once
TGTGCCAGCTCACCAGGCAGCGGGGTAGACACAGGGCAGGGTCAGCCCCAGCATTTT
CASSPGSGVDTGQGQPQHF
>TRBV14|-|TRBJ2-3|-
TGTGCCAGCAGCTTTGAGGGGAGGTGGACAGATACGCAGTATTTT
CASSFEGRWTDTQYF
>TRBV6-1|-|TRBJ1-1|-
TGTGCCAGCAGTGAAGGAGCAGGGTTAGGCACTGAAGCTTTCTTT
CASSEGAGLGTEAFF
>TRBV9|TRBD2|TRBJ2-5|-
TGTGCCAGCAGCGTAGGCCCTAGCGGGACGGAAGAGACCCAGTACTTC
CASSVGPSGTEETQYF
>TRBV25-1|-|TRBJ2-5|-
TGTGCCAGCAGTGAAAGGGCGGGGACCCAGTACTTC
CASSERAGTQYF
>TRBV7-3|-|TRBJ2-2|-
TGTGCCAGCAGCCCACAGGACACCGGGGAGCTGTTTTTT
CASSPQDTGELFF
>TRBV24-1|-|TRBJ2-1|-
TGTGCCACCAGTGGGGCTGCTGGGTGGCTCTTC
CATSGAAGWLF
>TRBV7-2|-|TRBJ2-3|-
TGTGCCAGCAGCCGCGACACAGATACGCAGTATTTT
CASSRDTDTQYF
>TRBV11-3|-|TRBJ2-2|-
TGTGCCAGCAGCCCTCTAATGGGGCGGGAGCTGTTTTTT
CASSPLMGRELFF
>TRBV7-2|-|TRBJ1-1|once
TGTGCCAGCAGCACCCCCGTTTCCACTGAAGCTTTCTTT
CASSTPVSTEAFF
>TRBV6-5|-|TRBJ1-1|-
TGTGCCAGCAGTTACTCCGGGCCCCTGGAAGCTTTCTTT
CASSYSGPLEAFF
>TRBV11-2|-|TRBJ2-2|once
TGTGCCAGCAGTCGACGCGGACAACAGGGTCGCGACACCGGGGAGCTGTTTTTT
CASSRRGQQGRDTGELFF
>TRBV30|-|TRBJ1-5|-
TGTGCCTGGGCAAGGGACAGCAATCAGCCCCAGCATTTT
CAWARDSNQPQHF
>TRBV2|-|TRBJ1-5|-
TGTGCCTCTCAGGGTTTAAATCAGCCCCAGCATTTT
CASQGLNQPQHF
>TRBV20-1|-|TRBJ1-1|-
TGCAGTGCTAGCTCACGGTCAGGGGCTTTCTTT
CSASSRSGAFF
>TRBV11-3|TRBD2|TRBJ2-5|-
TGTGCCAGCAGCTCCGGACTAGCGGGAGGAATGGAGACCCAGTACTTC
CASSSGLAGGMETQYF
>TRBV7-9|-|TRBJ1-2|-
TGTGCCAGCAGCTTAGCGCCTAGGGCGGAGCTGGGGCAGGGGATAGGCTACACCTTC
CASSLAPRAELGQGIGYTF
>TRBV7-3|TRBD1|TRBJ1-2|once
TGTGCCAGCAGCTTAAGGGGGGACAGCCTCACCTTC
CASSLRGDSLTF
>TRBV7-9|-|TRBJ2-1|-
TGTGCCAGCAGCTTTTCGGAGGGTTCCTACAATGAGCAGTTCTTC
CASSFSEGSYNEQFF
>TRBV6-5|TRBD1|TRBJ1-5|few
TGTGCCAGCAGGAGGGACAGAAGCAATCAGCCCCAGCATTTT
CASRRDRSNQPQHF
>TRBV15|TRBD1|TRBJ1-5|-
TGTGCCACCAGCAGGAGCCCAAAGGGGGCCGGCAATCAGCCCCAGCATTTT
CATSRSPKGAGNQPQHF
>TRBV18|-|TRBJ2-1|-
TGTGCCAGCTCATCAATGGAGGGACCGCAGTTCTTC
CASSSMEGPQFF
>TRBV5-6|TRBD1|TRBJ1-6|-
TGTGCCAGCAGCTTTGAGGGCAGGGGGCTTTCACCCCTCCACTTT
CASSFEGRGLSPLHF
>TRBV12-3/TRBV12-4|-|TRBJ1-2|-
TGTGCCAGCGGGGCCTATGGCTACACCTTC
CASGAYGYTF
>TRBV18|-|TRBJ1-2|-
TGTGCCAGCTCACCTACCCCCGGGGCACAAGGAAGTCCTAACTATGGCTACACCTTC
CASSPTPGAQGSPNYGYTF
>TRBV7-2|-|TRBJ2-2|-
TGTGCCAGCAGCTTAGGGGCCACGAACCCACGGGTACTGTTTTTT
CASSLGATNPRVLFF
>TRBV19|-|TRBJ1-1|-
TGTGCCAGTAGGCTTAATCCTTCGAAGAGGGACACTGAAGCTTTCTTT
CASRLNPSKRDTEAFF
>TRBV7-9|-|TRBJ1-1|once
TGTGCCAGCAGCTTAGCGGGGGGGCCATACACTGAAGCTTTCTTT
CASSLAGGPYTEAFF
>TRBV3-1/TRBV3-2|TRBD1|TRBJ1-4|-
TGTGCCAGCAGCCAGTTCAGGGGGCCGACTAATGAAAAACTGTTTTTT
CASSQFRGPTNEKLFF
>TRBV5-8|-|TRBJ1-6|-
TGTGCCAGCAGCCCGGGACCCGGGAGGGCACCCCTCCACTTT
CASSPGPGRAPLHF
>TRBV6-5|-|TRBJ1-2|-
TGTGCCAGCAGTTACTCGACCGGGGGGAACTATGGCTACACCTTC
CASSYSTGGNYGYTF
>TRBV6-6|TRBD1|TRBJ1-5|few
TGTGCCAGCGTACAGGGGGCGGGCAATCAGCCCCAGCATTTT
CASVQGAGNQPQHF
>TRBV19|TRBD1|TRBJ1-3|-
TGTGCCAGTAGTATGGGCAGGGGGAGCTCTGGAAACACCATATATTTT
CASSMGRGSSGNTIYF
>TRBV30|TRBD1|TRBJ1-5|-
TGTGCCTGGGGGAACAGGGGAATTTTATCCAATCAGCCCCAGCATTTT
CAWGNRGILSNQPQHF
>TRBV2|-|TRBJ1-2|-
TGTGCCAGCAGTGAAGCGCCCCGACAGTATTTCTATGGCTACACCTTC
CASSEAPRQYFYGYTF
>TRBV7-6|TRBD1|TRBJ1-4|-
TGTGCCAGCAGCTTAATACAGGGGGCCACTAATGAAAAACTGTTTTTT
CASSLIQGATNEKLFF
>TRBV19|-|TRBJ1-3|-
TGTGCCAGTATACAGAGCTCTGGAAACACCATATATTTT
CASIQSSGNTIYF
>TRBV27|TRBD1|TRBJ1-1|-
TGTGCCAGCAGTTTCCTTACAGGGGCGACGGCTTTCTTT
CASSFLTGATAFF
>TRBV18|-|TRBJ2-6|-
TGTGCCAGCTCACCAGTATCGGGCTCTGGGGCCAACGTCCTGACTTTC
CASSPVSGSGANVLTF
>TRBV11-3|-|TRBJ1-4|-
TGTGCCAGCAGCCCATCGGTGACAGATTATGAAAAACTGTTTTTT
CASSPSVTDYEKLFF
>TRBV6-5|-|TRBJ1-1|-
TGTGCCAGCAGCGCCCGACAGGCTGGAGGAGCTTTCTTT
CASSARQAGGAFF
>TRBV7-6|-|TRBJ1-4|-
TGTGCCAGCAGCTTAATCCCTCTTTTGGGGTCCGGTGAAAAACTGTTTTTT
CASSLIPLLGSGEKLFF